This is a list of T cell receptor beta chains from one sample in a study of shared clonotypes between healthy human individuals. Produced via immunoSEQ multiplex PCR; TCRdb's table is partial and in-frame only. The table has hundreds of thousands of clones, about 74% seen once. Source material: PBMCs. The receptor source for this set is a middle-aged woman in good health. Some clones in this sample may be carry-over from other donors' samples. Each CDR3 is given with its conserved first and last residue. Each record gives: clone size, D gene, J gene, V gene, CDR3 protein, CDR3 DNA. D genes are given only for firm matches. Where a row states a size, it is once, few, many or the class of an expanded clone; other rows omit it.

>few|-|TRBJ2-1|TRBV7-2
CASSSRAAYNEQFF
TGTGCCAGCAGCTCCCGCGCGGCGTACAATGAGCAGTTCTTC
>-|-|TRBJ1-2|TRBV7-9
CASSLEGPYTF
TGTGCCAGCAGCTTAGAAGGTCCCTACACCTTC
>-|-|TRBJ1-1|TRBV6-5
CASREDRNTEAFF
TGTGCCAGCAGGGAGGACAGGAACACTGAAGCTTTCTTT
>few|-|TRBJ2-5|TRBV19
CASSSRDVQETQYF
TGTGCCAGTAGTTCGCGGGACGTCCAAGAGACCCAGTACTTC
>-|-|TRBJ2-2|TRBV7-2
CASSLARGTFNTGELFF
TGTGCCAGCAGCTTAGCGAGAGGGACATTCAACACCGGGGAGCTGTTTTTT
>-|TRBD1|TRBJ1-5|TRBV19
CASRSDRGPQPQHF
TGTGCCAGTAGATCGGACAGGGGGCCTCAGCCCCAGCATTTT
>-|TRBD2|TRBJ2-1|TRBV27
CASSLTFSSGSYNEQFF
TGTGCCAGCAGTTTAACTTTTTCTAGCGGGAGCTACAATGAGCAGTTCTTC
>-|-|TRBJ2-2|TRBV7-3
CASRLTGELFF
TGTGCCAGCAGACTGACCGGGGAGCTGTTTTTT
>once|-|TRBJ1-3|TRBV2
CASTPGGLAGNTIYF
TGTGCCAGCACCCCGGGGGGACTGGCTGGAAACACCATATATTTT
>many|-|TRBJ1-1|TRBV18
CASSAEFVNTEAFF
TGTGCCAGCTCCGCTGAATTCGTGAACACTGAAGCTTTCTTT
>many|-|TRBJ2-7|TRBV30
CAWSVTPYEQYF
TGTGCCTGGAGTGTTACACCCTACGAGCAGTACTTC
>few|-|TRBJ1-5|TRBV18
CASSPGEDQPQHF
TGTGCCAGCTCACCGGGGGAAGATCAGCCCCAGCATTTT
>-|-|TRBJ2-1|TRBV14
CASSRQYTGNEQFF
TGTGCCAGCAGCCGCCAATACACGGGGAATGAGCAGTTCTTC
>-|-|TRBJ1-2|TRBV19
CASSLPEGGYTF
TGTGCCAGTAGCCTGCCGGAGGGTGGCTACACCTTC
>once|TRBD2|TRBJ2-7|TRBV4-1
CASSQESGSRYEQYF
TGCGCCAGCAGCCAGGAGAGCGGGAGCCGGTACGAGCAGTACTTC
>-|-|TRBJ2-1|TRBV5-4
CASSLVGPNNEQFF
TGTGCCAGCAGCTTGGTGGGGCCCAACAATGAGCAGTTCTTC
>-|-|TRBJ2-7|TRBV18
CASSPTTESYEQYF
TGTGCCAGCTCACCAACAACAGAGAGCTACGAGCAGTACTTC
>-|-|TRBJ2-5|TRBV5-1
CASSLVEQETQYF
TGCGCCAGCAGCTTGGTCGAACAAGAGACCCAGTACTTC
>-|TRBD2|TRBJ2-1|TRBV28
CASRYSGSRVNEQFF
TGTGCCAGCAGATATAGCGGGAGCAGGGTCAATGAGCAGTTCTTC
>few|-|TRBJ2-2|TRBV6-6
CASSYSSGRDTGELFF
TGTGCCAGCAGTTACTCGAGCGGGCGGGACACCGGGGAGCTGTTTTTT
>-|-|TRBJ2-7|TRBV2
CASSRGSYEQYF
TGTGCCAGCAGTCGGGGCTCCTACGAGCAGTACTTC
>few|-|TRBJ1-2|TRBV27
CASSLLSGASNGYTF
TGTGCCAGCAGTTTACTCTCGGGGGCAAGCAATGGCTACACCTTC
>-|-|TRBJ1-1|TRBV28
CASSLVDRTEAFF
TGTGCCAGCAGTTTGGTGGATCGAACTGAAGCTTTCTTT
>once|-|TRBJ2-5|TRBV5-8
CASSLRLDSGETQYF
TGTGCCAGCAGCTTGAGACTAGATTCCGGCGAGACCCAGTACTTC
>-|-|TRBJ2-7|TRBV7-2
CASSLSPGYEQYF
TGTGCCAGCAGCCTATCTCCCGGCTACGAGCAGTACTTC
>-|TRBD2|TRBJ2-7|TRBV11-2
CASSLGLAGGYEQYF
TGTGCCAGCAGCTTAGGGCTAGCGGGAGGGTACGAGCAGTACTTC
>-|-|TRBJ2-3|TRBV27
CASSQVGAESTDTQYF
TGTGCCAGCAGTCAGGTCGGGGCAGAAAGCACAGATACGCAGTATTTT
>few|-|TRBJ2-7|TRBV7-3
CASSPRWGFYEQYF
TGTGCCAGCAGCCCTCGATGGGGCTTCTACGAGCAGTACTTC
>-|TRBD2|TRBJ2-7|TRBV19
CASSMSSGSYEQYF
TGTGCCAGTAGTATGTCTAGCGGGAGTTACGAGCAGTACTTC
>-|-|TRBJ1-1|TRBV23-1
CASSQNGLRYTEAFF
TGCGCCAGCAGTCAAAACGGACTGAGATACACTGAAGCTTTCTTT
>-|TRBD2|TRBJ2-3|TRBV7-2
CASSPKGLAGGPSTDTQYF
TGTGCCAGCAGCCCCAAGGGACTAGCGGGAGGGCCAAGCACAGATACGCAGTATTTT
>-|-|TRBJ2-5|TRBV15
CATSRGERVEQETQYF
TGTGCCACCAGCAGGGGCGAGCGGGTTGAACAAGAGACCCAGTACTTC
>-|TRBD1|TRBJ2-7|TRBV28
CASSPPTGYAYF
TGTGCCAGCAGTCCCCCGACAGGGTACGCGTACTTC
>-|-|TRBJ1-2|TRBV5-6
CATRRQSRANYGYTF
TGTGCCACCCGAAGGCAGTCGCGGGCTAACTATGGCTACACCTTC
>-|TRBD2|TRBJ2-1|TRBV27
CASSEGAGGWYNEQFF
TGTGCCAGCAGTGAGGGGGCGGGAGGGTGGTACAATGAGCAGTTCTTC
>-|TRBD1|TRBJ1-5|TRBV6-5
CASRKGKGAQPQHF
TGTGCCAGCAGAAAAGGGAAGGGGGCGCAGCCCCAGCATTTT
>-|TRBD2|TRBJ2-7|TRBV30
CAWSPGGGRSVEQYF
TGTGCCTGGAGCCCCGGGGGGGGGCGTTCTGTCGAGCAGTACTTC
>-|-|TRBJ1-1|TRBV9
CASSATVQNTEAFF
TGTGCCAGCAGCGCGACCGTACAGAACACTGAAGCTTTCTTT
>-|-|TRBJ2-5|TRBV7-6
CASSFGLGEQYF
TGTGCCAGCAGCTTTGGACTGGGGGAGCAGTACTTC
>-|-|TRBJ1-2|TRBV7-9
CASSFGGVPLDYGYTF
TGTGCCAGCAGCTTTGGGGGGGTCCCTCTTGACTATGGCTACACCTTC
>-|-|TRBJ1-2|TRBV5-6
CASSPGQIYGYTF
TGTGCCAGCAGCCCCGGACAGATCTATGGCTACACCTTC
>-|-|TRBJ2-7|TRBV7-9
CASSSGQPHSYEQYF
TGTGCCAGCAGCTCCGGACAGCCGCACTCCTACGAGCAGTACTTC
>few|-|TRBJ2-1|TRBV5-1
CASSLEASDTLQQFF
TGCGCCAGCAGCTTGGAGGCTAGCGATACCCTTCAGCAGTTCTTC
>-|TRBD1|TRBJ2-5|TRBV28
CASSLYRGTQYF
TGTGCCAGCAGTTTGTACAGGGGGACCCAGTACTTC
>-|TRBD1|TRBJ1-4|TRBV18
CASTGGPNEKLFF
TGTGCCAGCACAGGGGGACCTAATGAAAAACTGTTTTTT
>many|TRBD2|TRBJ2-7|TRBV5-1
CASSGGLAGSAYEQYF
TGCGCCAGCAGCGGGGGACTAGCGGGAAGCGCCTACGAGCAGTACTTC
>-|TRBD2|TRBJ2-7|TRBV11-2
CASRETSGTYEQYF
TGTGCCAGCCGCGAGACTAGCGGGACCTACGAGCAGTACTTC
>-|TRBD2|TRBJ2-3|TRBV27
CASSPGGGGTDTQYF
TGTGCCAGCAGTCCGGGGGGAGGGGGCACAGATACGCAGTATTTT
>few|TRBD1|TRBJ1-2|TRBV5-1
CASSENTGTGQKGYTF
TGCGCCAGCAGCGAGAATACTGGGACAGGGCAAAAGGGCTACACCTTC
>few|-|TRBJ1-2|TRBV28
CASTPIWGTDYGYTF
TGTGCCAGCACCCCAATCTGGGGGACTGACTATGGCTACACCTTC
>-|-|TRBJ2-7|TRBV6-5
CASSYLEGEAYEQYF
TGTGCCAGCAGTTACTTAGAGGGGGAAGCCTACGAGCAGTACTTC